One and the same sample provided the 15 T cell receptor beta chains below, sequenced in a study of shared clonotypes between healthy human individuals. Generated by immunoSEQ multiplex PCR, the TCRdb table keeps only in-frame clones and is missing some. Of about 980,000 clones in the sample, 76% were seen once. The sample taken for sequencing was memory CD4+ T cells sorted from blood. The subset: CD45RA-negative fraction. The receptor set was obtained from a man aged 18-30 years in good health.

The rearrangement links TRBV6-6 to TRBJ1-2; D unresolved. From germline, CDR1 is MNHNY and CDR2 SVGAGI (reference sequence). Between the trimmed V and J ends, which lost 4 bases and 5 bases, there was a span of 5 bases. There are 11 residues in the CDR3. The CDR3 region is CASSFEYGYTF. The CDR3 nucleotides read TGTGCCAGCAGTTTTGAATATGGCTACACCTTC.

V gene TRBV29-1 combines with J gene TRBJ2-2; 7 bases are shared with TRBD2. Germline V lookup: CDR1 SQVTM, CDR2 ANQGSEA. Unmatched junction bases numbered 7, after V lost 4 bases and J lost 2 bases. The CDR3 has 15 residues. The CDR3 here is CSVVSASGNTGELFF. CDR3 nucleotide sequence: TGCAGCGTTGTTTCGGCTAGCGGTAACACCGGGGAGCTGTTTTTT.

The genes are TRBV5-4 and TRBJ2-4; D is unresolved. CDR1 and CDR2 from the germline V gene are SGHNT and YYREEE (reference sequence). V gave up 3 bases and J gave up 6 bases, with 7 bases separating them. The CDR3 runs 12 residues. CDR3 loop: CASSSGGNIQYF. CDR3 sequence (DNA): TGTGCCAGCAGCTCCGGCGGAAACATTCAGTACTTC.

The chain is built from TRBV5-1 and TRBJ2-5; D not certain. The CDR3 length is 13 residues. Germline V lookup: CDR1 SGHRS, CDR2 YFSETQ. V was pared by 1 base and J by 4 bases, with 8 bases between. Here the CDR3 reads CASSLKDAETQYF. The CDR3 nucleotides are TGCGCCAGCAGCTTGAAGGATGCAGAGACCCAGTACTTC.

The chain couples TRBV30 to TRBJ1-1; D is undetermined. Germline lookup yields CDR1 GTSNPN and CDR2 SVGIG (reference sequence). The V and J ends lost 6 bases and 0 bases respectively, with 14 bases between them. The CDR3 length is 14 residues. CDR3 residues: CACQGYPMNTEAFF. CDR3 DNA sequence: TGTGCCTGCCAAGGGTACCCCATGAACACTGAAGCTTTCTTT. The entire variable domain, with the rest obtained from reference TRBV30 and TRBJ1-1, is as follows: SQTIHQWPATLVQPVGSPLSLECTVEGTSNPNLYWYRQAAGRGLQLLFYSVGIGQISSEVPQNLSASRPQDRQFILSSKKLLLSDSGFYLCACQGYPMNTEAFFGQGTRLTVV.

About this clone: This may stem from a read error, because a much larger clone lies one nucleotide away. The chain couples TRBV5-1 to TRBJ2-3; 12 nucleotides line up with TRBD2. J was trimmed by 4 bases and V by 3 bases; bases with no gene match: 6. This CDR3 has 16 amino acids. Germline V gene lookup returns CDR1 SGHRS and CDR2 YFSETQ. As DNA, the CDR3 is TGCGCCAGCAGCTCCATGACTAGCGGGAGCGCAGATACGCAGTATTTT. This sequence encodes CASSSMTSGSADTQYF.

In its sample, this clone was seen once. This chain links TRBV6-5 with TRBJ2-7, with a tentative D call TRBD2 (7 bases). V lost 5 bases, J lost 5 bases, and 19 bases lay in between. Germline loops: CDR1 MNHEY, CDR2 SVGAGI. The CDR3 sequence is 15 residues long. In DNA form, the CDR3 reads TGTGCCAGCAGTCCGGGGAGGGACATCTCGGACGAGCAGTACTTC. Translated: CASSPGRDISDEQYF.

The V and J genes are TRBV28 and TRBJ1-2, with D uncertain. The germline V and J ends were trimmed by 1 base and 4 bases, with 10 bases remaining between them. This CDR3 contains 14 residues. From germline, CDR1 is MDHEN and CDR2 SYDVKM. This CDR3 is CASSLFVFVYGYTF. CDR3 DNA: TGTGCCAGCAGTTTATTCGTGTTTGTCTATGGCTACACCTTC.

The chain links TRBV5-1 to TRBJ1-4, with D maybe TRBD1 (6 bases). Trimming removed 5 bases at V and 5 bases at J, with 16 bases between. Germline CDR1 is SGHRS and CDR2 is YFSETQ. The CDR3 runs to 15 residues. CDR3 DNA sequence: TGCGCCAGCAGACTCCAGGGGATGGGGAATGAAAAACTGTTTTTT. It is translated as CASRLQGMGNEKLFF.

This chain links TRBV4-1 with TRBJ2-2, with a weak D call TRBD1 (5 bases). Germline V gene lookup returns CDR1 MGHRA and CDR2 YSYEKL. The CDR3 loop spans 20 amino acids. Trimming left V 0 bases short and J 1 base short, with 21 bases between. CDR3 sequence reads: CASSQDPQTTVGMNTGELFF. In DNA, the CDR3 is TGCGCCAGCAGCCAAGATCCCCAGACGACAGTTGGGATGAACACCGGGGAGCTGTTTTTT.

The chain is built from TRBV7-2 and TRBJ2-7; weak D call: TRBD2 (5 bases). V gave up 5 bases and J gave up 2 bases, with 16 bases separating them. This CDR3 comprises 15 residues. CDR1 and CDR2 from the germline V gene are SGHTA and FQGNSA. CDR3 protein: CASSIGLVLAYEQYF. The CDR3 nucleotides read TGTGCCAGCAGCATTGGTTTGGTACTAGCCTACGAGCAGTACTTC.

J is TRBJ1-5 and V is TRBV15, with 12 nucleotides matching TRBD1. The CDR3 loop spans 21 amino acids. Trimming took 0 bases from V and 1 from J; bases not matched to a gene: 13. The germline CDR1 and CDR2 sequences are LNHNV and YYDKDF (reference sequence). CDR3 protein: CATSRDRRGQGAGFSNQPQHF. The CDR3 DNA is TGTGCCACCAGCAGAGATAGGAGGGGACAGGGGGCTGGTTTCAGCAATCAGCCCCAGCATTTT.

V and J are TRBV29-1 and TRBJ2-3, with 7 bases aligning to TRBD1. With V trimmed by 7 bases and J by 2 bases, 3 bases remained unmatched. The CDR3 has 12 amino acids. Germline V CDR1 and CDR2: SQVTM, ANQGSEA. DNA of the CDR3: TGCAGCGCCGGGACAGCCACAGATACGCAGTATTTT. It is translated as CSAGTATDTQYF.

J is TRBJ2-7 and V is TRBV19; D ambiguous. Germline CDR1 reads LNHDA; CDR2 reads SQIVND (reference sequence). The length of the CDR3 is 14 residues. V lost 9 bases and J lost 0, with 15 bases in between. The CDR3 DNA reads TGTGCCAGCATGGACGGCAGGCACTCCTACGAGCAGTACTTC. It is translated as CASMDGRHSYEQYF. The full variable domain, in which reference TRBV19 and TRBJ2-7 provide the parts outside the CDR3, is DGGITQSPKYLFRKEGQNVTLSCEQNLNHDAMYWYRQDPGQGLRLIYYSQIVNDFQKGDIAEGYSVSREKKESFPLTVTSAQKNPTAFYLCASMDGRHSYEQYFGPGTRLTVT.

In the case of this clone: Additional DNA sequences in this sample encode the identical CDR3. This chain joins TRBV6-5 and TRBJ2-3; maybe TRBD1 (7 bases). V lost 7 bases, J lost 8 bases, and 10 bases lay in between. The CDR3 covers 11 residues. Germline CDR1 is MNHEY and CDR2 is SVGAGI. CDR3 nucleotides: TGTGCCAGCACCCAGGGGGGTACGCAGTATTTT. Amino acid sequence: CASTQGGTQYF.